This is a list of T cell receptor beta chains from one sample in a study of radiotherapy plus CTLA-4 blockade in lung cancer. Produced via immunoSEQ multiplex PCR; TCRdb's table is partial and in-frame only. The sample includes roughly 66,000 clones, around four fifths of them seen just once. The material sequenced was peripheral blood, taken from a patient treated with radiotherapy plus ipilimumab. The receptors derive from a human donor with non-small cell lung cancer who had a partial response to radiotherapy plus ipilimumab. The CDR3 runs from the conserved cysteine through the conserved F or W. A D gene is named only where the DNA matches it firmly. Clone size is shown for a subset of rows, as once, few, many or a class of expanded clone.

>-|TRBJ2-3|TRBD1|TRBV10-3
CATGDRGSHTDTQYF
TGTGCCACAGGGGACAGGGGAAGCCACACAGATACGCAGTATTTT
>-|TRBJ2-7|TRBD2|TRBV18
CASSPQLLAGENEQYF
TGTGCCAGCTCACCACAGTTACTAGCGGGAGAGAACGAGCAGTACTTC
>-|TRBJ1-1|-|TRBV5-1
CASSLAGGRSYDLF
TGCGCCAGCAGCTTGGCGGGGGGCCGGAGTTATGATCTCTTT
>once|TRBJ2-1|TRBD2|TRBV5-1
CASSLGLAGSNEQFF
TGCGCCAGCAGCTTGGGACTAGCGGGAAGTAATGAGCAGTTCTTC
>-|TRBJ1-4|TRBD1|TRBV6-1
CASSDQRQGVEKLFF
TGTGCCAGCAGTGATCAACGACAGGGGGTTGAAAAACTGTTTTTT
>-|TRBJ2-3|-|TRBV27
CASTQRGTDTQYF
TGTGCCAGCACTCAGCGGGGCACAGATACGCAGTATTTT
>-|TRBJ1-1|-|TRBV27
CASRSFTEAFF
TGTGCCAGCAGGAGTTTCACTGAAGCTTTCTTT
>-|TRBJ2-5|TRBD1|TRBV4-2
CASSLRQGGETQYF
TGTGCCAGCAGCCTAAGACAGGGTGGAGAGACCCAGTACTTC
>-|TRBJ2-7|-|TRBV28
CASSSRRQGEQYF
TGTGCCAGCAGTTCCCGCCGACAAGGCGAGCAGTACTTC
>-|TRBJ2-5|TRBD1|TRBV11-2
CASSLTRDRGRETQYF
TGTGCCAGCAGCTTAACCCGGGACAGGGGGCGAGAGACCCAGTACTTC
>-|TRBJ1-1|TRBD1|TRBV18
CASSQTGVNTEAFF
TGTGCCAGCTCACAAACAGGGGTTAACACTGAAGCTTTCTTT
>-|TRBJ2-1|TRBD2|TRBV9
CASSGLARAYNEQFF
TGTGCCAGCAGCGGACTAGCGAGAGCCTACAATGAGCAGTTCTTC
>-|TRBJ1-1|-|TRBV11-2
CASRLGGYTEAFF
TGTGCCAGCCGCCTCGGGGGATACACTGAAGCTTTCTTT
>-|TRBJ1-1|-|TRBV4-1
CASSLQGYETNTEAFF
TGCGCCAGCAGCCTACAGGGTTACGAGACGAACACTGAAGCTTTCTTT
>-|TRBJ2-7|TRBD1|TRBV5-1
CASSGDRGQIYEQYF
TGCGCCAGCAGCGGGGACAGGGGGCAGATTTACGAGCAGTACTTC
>-|TRBJ1-4|-|TRBV7-9
CASSAGTLGNEKLFF
TGTGCCAGCAGCGCCGGGACACTAGGGAATGAAAAACTGTTTTTT
>-|TRBJ1-5|-|TRBV30
CAWSDRGNQPQHF
TGTGCCTGGAGCGATCGGGGGAATCAGCCCCAGCATTTT
>-|TRBJ2-7|-|TRBV5-1
CASSQGGLAGGEQYF
TGCGCCAGCAGCCAGGGGGGGCTAGCGGGCGGCGAGCAGTACTTC
>-|TRBJ2-7|-|TRBV2
CASSYAGEQYF
TGTGCCAGCAGTTACGCGGGGGAGCAGTACTTC
>-|TRBJ2-1|-|TRBV7-2
CASSSGLAYNEQFF
TGTGCCAGCAGCTCGGGACTCGCCTACAATGAGCAGTTCTTC
>-|TRBJ2-3|-|TRBV7-6
CASTLALNTDTQYF
TGTGCCAGCACCCTAGCCCTAAACACAGATACGCAGTATTTT
>few|TRBJ2-1|-|TRBV19
CASSIRLRGNEQFF
TGTGCCAGTAGTATTCGACTACGGGGTAATGAGCAGTTCTTC
>-|TRBJ1-4|-|TRBV15
CATSRGRVTGEKLFF
TGTGCCACCAGCAGAGGGCGGGTTACGGGTGAAAAACTGTTTTTT
>once|TRBJ2-7|-|TRBV7-7
CASSLVSGPSYEQYF
TGTGCCAGCAGCTTAGTCAGCGGTCCATCCTACGAGCAGTACTTC
>-|TRBJ1-3|-|TRBV7-3
CASSPRAGGNTIYF
TGTGCCAGCAGCCCCCGCGCGGGGGGAAACACCATATATTTT
>-|TRBJ2-5|TRBD1|TRBV7-9
CASSLGQGETQYF
TGTGCCAGCAGCTTGGGACAGGGGGAGACCCAGTACTTC
>-|TRBJ2-2|TRBD2|TRBV30
CAWISRGRRNTGELFF
TGTGCCTGGATATCGCGCGGGAGGAGGAACACCGGGGAGCTGTTTTTT
>-|TRBJ2-7|TRBD1|TRBV5-4
CASSFSGTGGYTADF
TGTGCCAGCAGCTTTTCCGGGACAGGGGGCTATACGGCTGACTTC